Presented here are 22 T cell receptor beta chains from one specimen sequenced in a study of early T cells in non-severe SARS-CoV-2 infection. MiXCR was run by TCRdb on the 5' RACE reads, yielding one entry per CDR3 protein. The data contain 30,000 to 45,000 distinct CDR3 sequences, roughly 6% of them singletons. Source material: whole blood. The receptors stem from an adult who was a healthcare worker with PCR-confirmed SARS-CoV-2 infection or an uninfected control (not recorded which).

This chain's CDR3 is CSARAENTDTQYF. The CDR3 DNA reads TGCAGTGCTAGAGCCGAGAACACAGATACGCAGTATTTT. J is TRBJ2-3 and V is TRBV20-1; unclear D gene. The CDR3 covers 13 residues. The germline V gene has CDR1 DFQATT and CDR2 SNEGSKA (reference sequence). V was cut by 1 base and J by 2 bases, with 7 bases left in between.

This clonotype has ten or more counts. The rearrangement links TRBV29-1 to TRBJ1-3, with D unresolved. V was pared by 5 bases and J by 0 bases, with 5 bases between. The CDR3 is 12 residues long. Germline V gene data show CDR1 as SQVTM and CDR2 as ANQGSEA. The CDR3 nucleotides are TGCAGCGTTCTAAGCTCTGGAAACACCATATATTTT. It codes for CSVLSSGNTIYF.

This clonotype was picked up many times. The rearrangement joins TRBV20-1 to TRBJ2-7; 7 bases are shared with TRBD1. CDR3 length: 15 amino acids. The V and J ends lost 3 bases and 2 bases, in that order; junction bases with no gene match: 10. The germline CDR1 and CDR2 sequences are DFQATT and SNEGSKA (reference sequence). The CDR3 coding sequence is TGCAGTGCTAGGGAGGCCGGGACAGTGACCTACGAGCAGTACTTC. This encodes CSAREAGTVTYEQYF.

This clonotype was seen ten or more times. This sequence joins TRBV29-1 and TRBJ1-1, with D possibly TRBD1 on 5 matching bases. Looked up from germline, CDR1 is SQVTM and CDR2 is ANQGSEA. V shed 8 bases and J shed 5 bases, with 15 bases lying between them. This CDR3 is 12 amino acids long. CDR3 loop: CSLRRGDTEAFF. CDR3 in DNA: TGCAGCCTCCGCCGGGGGGATACTGAAGCTTTCTTT.

Ten or more counts support this clonotype. At one end the junction does not follow the germline gene, possibly because of a read error. The chain has TRBV7-7 and TRBJ2-1; TRBD2 matches at 12 bases. The germline gives CDR1 SSHAT, CDR2 FNYEAQ (reference sequence). This CDR3 is 21 amino acids long. The CDR3 spells CASSFVPPETSGSPFYNEQFF. DNA of the CDR3: TGTGCTAGCAGCTTTGTACCCCCGGAGACTAGCGGGAGTCCATTCTACAATGAGCAGTTCTTC.

This clonotype showed up many times. The gene calls are TRBV2 and TRBJ2-3, with 16 nucleotides matching TRBD2. Germline CDR1 is SNHLY and CDR2 is FYNNEI. V lost 6 bases, J lost 4 bases, and 13 bases stayed unmatched. This CDR3 has 19 amino acids. The CDR3 DNA follows: TGTGCCAGCAGCCTTTATTCGGGACTAGCGGGAGGGCTCTCAGATACGCAGTATTTT. Protein sequence: CASSLYSGLAGGLSDTQYF.

This clonotype was counted only a few times. The chain carries TRBV18 and TRBJ2-1; unclear D gene. Germline-derived CDR1 and CDR2 are KGHSH and LQKENI. The germline V and J ends were trimmed by 0 bases and 0 bases, with 9 bases remaining between them. There are 16 residues in the CDR3. CDR3 DNA sequence: TGTGCCAGCTCACCACCGGAACAGCTCTCCTACAATGAGCAGTTCTTC. Translating gives CASSPPEQLSYNEQFF.

This clonotype came up many times. The V and J genes are TRBV7-9 and TRBJ2-6, with 7 bases identical to TRBD1. This CDR3 contains 16 residues. After removal of 4 bases from V and 3 bases from J, the junction contained 6 bases not matched to a gene. Germline V gives CDR1 SEHNR, CDR2 FQNEAQ (reference sequence). The CDR3 reads CASSSGRTGGANVLTF. The DNA of the CDR3 is TGTGCCAGCAGCTCAGGACGGACAGGTGGGGCCAACGTCCTGACTTTC.

This clonotype was seen at least ten times. This rearrangement joins TRBV5-1 to TRBJ2-7, with TRBD2 matching over 11 bases. The germline V gene has CDR1 SGHRS and CDR2 YFSETQ. V was pared by 3 bases and J by 9 bases, with 11 bases of the junction left unmatched. This CDR3 is 15 amino acids long. The CDR3 here is CASSSDPGLAARQYF. CDR3 DNA sequence: TGCGCCAGCAGCTCGGACCCGGGACTAGCGGCCCGGCAGTACTTC.

This clonotype was recorded many times. The J gene is TRBJ1-1, the V gene TRBV10-3; D perhaps matches TRBD1 (5 bases). V was shortened by 10 bases and J by 5 bases, with 20 bases between the two germline ends. The CDR3 sequence is 14 residues long. Germline-derived CDR1 and CDR2 are ENHRY and SYGVKD. The DNA of the CDR3 is TGTGCCACCCGTCCACGCCAGGGCGAGACTGAAGCTTTCTTT. It is translated as CATRPRQGETEAFF.

The chain carries TRBV6-6 and TRBJ1-1; D is unclear. Trimming took off 6 bases at V and 2 bases at J, with 16 bases between the two ends. CDR1 MNHNY and CDR2 SVGAGI come from the germline V gene (reference sequence). CDR3 length: 15 residues. DNA of the CDR3: TGTGCCAGCAGCCCCTGGGCGGGTTCTAACACTGAAGCTTTCTTT. Translated: CASSPWAGSNTEAFF.

The chain is built from TRBV6-5 and TRBJ1-2; 8 bases are shared with TRBD1. This CDR3 has 16 amino acids. V was clipped by 2 bases and J by 0 bases; unmatched bases: 5. The germline V gene has CDR1 MNHEY and CDR2 SVGAGI. The CDR3 nucleotides are TGTGCCAGCAGTTACACCCGGACAGGGACTAACTATGGCTACACCTTC. Encoded protein: CASSYTRTGTNYGYTF.

At least ten counts were recorded for this clonotype. The chain is built from TRBV6-5 and TRBJ1-2; D might be TRBD1 (5 bases). Trimming shortened V by 6 bases and J by 6 bases, and 14 bases separated the two germline ends. Germline V gives CDR1 MNHEY, CDR2 SVGAGI. The CDR3 has 13 amino acids. The CDR3: CASRTQGVNGYTF. The CDR3 DNA reads TGTGCCAGCAGAACGCAGGGTGTTAATGGCTACACCTTC.

This clonotype has ten or more counts. The chain has TRBV6-2 or TRBV6-3 and TRBJ1-1; possibly TRBD1 for D (6 bases). Germline loops: CDR1 MNHEY, CDR2 SVGEGT. CDR3 length: 13 amino acids. V shed 0 bases and J shed 9 bases, with 11 bases lying between them. The CDR3 reads CASSYSKQGKAFF. The DNA of the CDR3 is TGTGCCAGCAGTTACTCAAAGCAGGGGAAAGCTTTCTTT.

The chain recombines TRBV7-3 with TRBJ2-1, with TRBD2 matching 13 bases. Trimming at V came to 0 bases and at J to 6 bases, leaving 2 bases not matched to a gene. CDR1 and CDR2 (germline): SGHTA, FQGTGA. The CDR3 runs to 16 residues. This CDR3 is CASSLTGTSGINEQFF. CDR3 sequence (DNA): TGTGCCAGCAGCTTAACCGGGACTAGCGGGATCAATGAGCAGTTCTTC.

This clonotype is medium-sized (0.01 to 0.1%) by share. This chain uses TRBV12-3 or TRBV12-4 with TRBJ1-6; D call uncertain. Trimming stripped 6 bases from V and 7 bases from J, with 16 bases between. There are 15 residues in the CDR3. The CDR3: CASREEVGGNSPLHF. The CDR3 nucleotides read TGTGCCAGCAGGGAGGAGGTGGGAGGGAATTCACCCCTCCACTTT.

This clonotype was seen many times. This chain uses TRBV30 with TRBJ1-6, with D possibly matching TRBD1 (5 bases). V was trimmed by 5 bases and J by 7 bases, leaving 9 bases between them. CDR1 and CDR2 (germline): GTSNPN, SVGIG (reference sequence). The CDR3 has 12 residues. This CDR3 reads CAWRQPNSPLHF. The CDR3 DNA follows: TGTGCCTGGCGACAGCCAAATTCACCCCTCCACTTT.

This clonotype was detected only a few times. This chain joins TRBV7-2 and TRBJ1-6; D ambiguous. Per germline, CDR1 SGHTA and CDR2 FQGNSA. This CDR3 spans 15 amino acids. Trimming stripped 1 base from V and 4 bases from J, with 8 bases between. The CDR3 bases are TGTGCCAGCAGCTTAGTTGCTGAGTATAATTCACCCCTCCACTTT. Amino acid sequence: CASSLVAEYNSPLHF.

The sample holds many counts of this clonotype. This chain connects TRBV3-1 to TRBJ1-4; D gene ambiguous. Trimming shortened V by 1 base and J by 5 bases, and 11 bases separated the two germline ends. The CDR3 spans 15 residues. CDR1 is LGHDT and CDR2 is YNNKEL in the germline V gene (reference sequence). The CDR3 DNA reads as TGTGCCAGCAGCCAAGGTGAAGGGAGGAATGAAAAACTGTTTTTT. This gives the protein CASSQGEGRNEKLFF. The full variable domain, with the rest looked up from reference TRBV3-1 and TRBJ1-4, is DTAVSQTPKYLVTQMGNDKSIKCEQNLGHDTMYWYKQDSKKFLKIMFSYNNKELIINETVPNRFSPKSPDKAHLNLHINSLELGDSAVYFCASSQGEGRNEKLFFGSGTQLSVL.

This clonotype was seen many times. The J gene is TRBJ1-3, the V gene TRBV18, with D tentatively TRBD1 (5 bases). Per germline, CDR1 KGHSH and CDR2 LQKENI. V shed 2 bases and J shed 4 bases, with 12 bases lying between them. This CDR3 is built from 15 residues. Here the CDR3 DNA reads TGTGCCAGCTCACCATCAGAGGGGAGCGGAAACACCATATATTTT. This gives the protein CASSPSEGSGNTIYF.

This clonotype turned up a few times. The CDR3 spells CASSQDFQETQYF. DNA for the CDR3: TGTGCCAGCAGCCAGGACTTCCAAGAGACCCAGTACTTC. The chain employs TRBV2 and TRBJ2-5; the D gene is possibly TRBD2 (5 bases). From germline, CDR1 is SNHLY and CDR2 FYNNEI. The CDR3 contains 13 residues. V lost 6 bases and J lost 1, with 9 bases in between.

This clonotype was found many times. The chain couples TRBV6-1 to TRBJ2-1; 7 bases agree with TRBD2. Germline V lookup: CDR1 MNHNS, CDR2 SASEGT. The CDR3 runs to 13 residues. The V segment lost 3 bases and the J segment 15 bases; nucleotides outside the gene matches: 11. The chain's CDR3 is CASSDRIGEGGFF. The CDR3 bases are TGTGCCAGCAGTGACCGCATCGGGGAGGGAGGGTTCTTC.